Below, 10 T cell receptor beta chains from the same sample are listed, as sequenced in a study of beta chain features in type 1 diabetes. Broader study findings: All four CD4+ subsets of Type 1 diabetes patients contained TCRB CDR3s that were moderately but significantly shorter.

Sequenced material consisted of expressed TCRB transcripts (all of the isolated RNA was reverse transcribed). Profiled with immunoSEQ multiplex PCR; TCRdb holds only in-frame clones, not every one. Of hundreds of thousands of clones in the sample, around 15% are singletons; the top ten hold nearly 0.04%. These receptors' targets are unknown. Input material: naive CD4+ T cells from blood. These receptor sequences come from a man between 18 and 29 years old with type 1 diabetes.

As regards this clone: Other DNA variants within this sample encode the same CDR3. The chain has TRBV7-2 and TRBJ2-7, with a weak D call TRBD2 (5 bases). V was cut by 5 bases and J by 4 bases, with 9 bases left in between. Looked up from germline, CDR1 is SGHTA and CDR2 is FQGNSA. There are 12 residues in the CDR3. This chain's CDR3 is CASSRRGYEQYF. The CDR3 bases are TGTGCCAGCAGCCGCCGAGGGTACGAGCAGTACTTC.

This chain links TRBV7-9 with TRBJ2-3, with 15 bases lining up with TRBD2. After removal of 6 bases from V and 0 bases from J, the junction contained 10 bases not matched to a gene. The germline V gene encodes CDR1 SEHNR and CDR2 FQNEAQ (reference sequence). The CDR3 sequence is 19 residues long. CDR3 in DNA: TGTGCCAGCAGTTCCGGGACTAGCGGGGGGTTCCTTAGCACAGATACGCAGTATTTT. Translation gives CASSSGTSGGFLSTDTQYF. Variable domain in full (rest from reference TRBV7-9 and TRBJ2-3): DTGVSQNPRHKITKRGQNVTFRCDPISEHNRLYWYRQTLGQGPEFLTYFQNEAQLEKSRLLSDRFSAERPKGSFSTLEIQRTEQGDSAMYLCASSSGTSGGFLSTDTQYFGPGTRLTVL.

The rearrangement joins TRBV30 to TRBJ2-7; TRBD1 is a possible D gene (6 bases). The V gene lost 3 bases and the J gene lost 3 bases, with 15 bases spanning the gap. The CDR3 runs 14 residues. Germline CDR1 is GTSNPN and CDR2 is SVGIG (reference sequence). The CDR3 DNA reads as TGTGCCTGGAGCAATAGGGGGTCTATCTACGAGCAGTACTTC. This translates into CAWSNRGSIYEQYF.

There are a few counts of this clone. CDR3 amino acids: CASSLESGANVLTF. The CDR3 DNA reads TGTGCCAGCTCACTCGAGTCTGGGGCCAACGTCCTGACTTTC. The rearrangement uses TRBV7-9 and TRBJ2-6; D unresolved. Germline assignment: CDR1 SEHNR and CDR2 FQNEAQ (reference sequence). The CDR3 length is 14 residues. The V gene lost 8 bases and the J gene lost 1 base, with 9 bases spanning the gap.

CDR3 nucleotide sequence: TGTGCCTGCCCCCCTAAGCGGGGGGCCTTGAGCTCTGGGGCCAACGTCCTGACTTTC. This sequence encodes CACPPKRGALSSGANVLTF. The chain links TRBV30 to TRBJ2-6, with 9 bases matching TRBD2. The junction had 15 bases not matched to a gene; V was cut back by 6 bases and J by 0 bases. Germline V gene data show CDR1 as GTSNPN and CDR2 as SVGIG (reference sequence). This CDR3 has 19 amino acids.

The chain is built from TRBV7-2 and TRBJ2-2; 8 nucleotides match TRBD2. The CDR3 runs 15 residues. After removal of 4 bases from V and 4 bases from J, the junction contained 5 bases not matched to a gene. The germline gives CDR1 SGHTA, CDR2 FQGNSA. CDR3 in amino acids: CASSSNGGATGELFF. Written as DNA, the CDR3 is TGTGCCAGCAGCTCAAACGGGGGGGCCACCGGGGAGCTGTTTTTT. Full variable domain (outside the CDR3, taken from reference TRBV7-2 and TRBJ2-2): GAGVSQSPSNKVTEKGKDVELRCDPISGHTALYWYRQSLGQGLEFLIYFQGNSAPDKSGLPSDRFSAERTGGSVSTLTIQRTQQEDSAVYLCASSSNGGATGELFFGEGSRLTVL.

This clone was observed a few times. The chain has TRBV2 and TRBJ2-1; perhaps D is TRBD1 or TRBD2 (6 bases each). With 2 bases removed from V and 7 bases from J, the gap between germline ends came to 9 bases. Germline CDR1 is SNHLY and CDR2 is FYNNEI. The CDR3 consists of 13 residues. The CDR3 DNA follows: TGTGCCAGCAGTGAACGGGGGCCAAATGAGCAGTTCTTC. Translating it yields CASSERGPNEQFF.

This clone was seen a few times. The rearrangement uses TRBV7-6 and TRBJ2-5; D not resolved. V dropped 5 bases and J dropped 5 bases, with 9 bases sitting between them. Germline V CDR1 and CDR2: SGHVS, FNYEAQ. The CDR3 contains 12 residues. The DNA of the CDR3 is TGTGCCAGCAGCCCGAGCCGGGAGACCCAGTACTTC. Protein sequence: CASSPSRETQYF.

In its sample, this clone was seen a few times. V and J are TRBV6-4 and TRBJ2-1; 7 nucleotides agree with TRBD2. The germline CDR1 and CDR2 sequences are MRHNA and SNTAGT. J lost 2 bases, V lost 3 bases, and 4 bases had no gene match. The CDR3 totals 15 residues. The CDR3 here is CASSELAHAYNEQFF. The CDR3 DNA is TGTGCCAGCAGTGAACTAGCGCATGCCTACAATGAGCAGTTCTTC.

This rearrangement joins TRBV27 to TRBJ2-7; 9 bases fit TRBD1. This CDR3 contains 13 residues. The germline V gene encodes CDR1 MNHEY and CDR2 SMNVEV (reference sequence). V trimming: 6 bases; J trimming: 3 bases; junction bases outside the gene matches: 3. The CDR3 sequence is CASRSTGGYEQYF. The CDR3 DNA is TGTGCCAGCAGATCGACAGGGGGCTACGAGCAGTACTTC.